This TCR beta chain was documented in a study of OX40 agonist ivuxolimab in advanced cancers. Regarding the study as a whole: Both CD4+ and CD8+ T cell populations in blood had undergone clonal expansion by week 6 at 0.1 to 3.0 mg/kg.

For this clone: Its antigen remains unidentified.

The CDR3 consists of 15 residues. The ends were cut back, 3 bases at V and 0 bases at J, with 12 bases in the middle. CDR1 is SNHLY and CDR2 is FYNNEI in the germline V gene. The table came from immunoSEQ multiplex PCR; TCRdb's copy has only in-frame clones and leaves some out. Of around 60,000 clones in the sample, 89% were seen once. The starting material was CD4+ or CD8+ T cells sorted from blood, obtained in a trial of the OX40 agonist ivuxolimab. The chain carries TRBV2 and TRBJ2-7; D not resolved. The receptor was isolated from an adult with an advanced solid tumor such as melanoma, head and neck, liver or kidney cancer. The CDR3 DNA reads as TGTGCCAGCAGTGATTCGGTCCTGAGCTCCTACGAGCAGTACTTC. Amino acids: CASSDSVLSSYEQYF.